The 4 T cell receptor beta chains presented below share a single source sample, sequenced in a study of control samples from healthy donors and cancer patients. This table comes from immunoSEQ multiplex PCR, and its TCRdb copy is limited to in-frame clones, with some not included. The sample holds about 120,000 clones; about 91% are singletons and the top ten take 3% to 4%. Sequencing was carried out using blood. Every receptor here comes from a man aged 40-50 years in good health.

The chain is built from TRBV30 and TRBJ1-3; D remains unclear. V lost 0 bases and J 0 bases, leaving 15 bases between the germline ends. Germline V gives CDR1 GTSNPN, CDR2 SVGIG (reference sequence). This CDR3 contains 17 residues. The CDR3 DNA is TGTGCCTGGAGTGTACAGTCTTCTTTTAGCTCTGGAAACACCATATATTTT. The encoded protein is CAWSVQSSFSSGNTIYF.

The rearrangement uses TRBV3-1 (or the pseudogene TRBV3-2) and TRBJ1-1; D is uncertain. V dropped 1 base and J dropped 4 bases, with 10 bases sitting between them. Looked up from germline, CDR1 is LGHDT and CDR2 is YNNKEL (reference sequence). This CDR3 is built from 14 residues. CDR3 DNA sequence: TGTGCCAGCAGCCAAGGTGGGGTTGGCACTGAAGCTTTCTTT. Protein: CASSQGGVGTEAFF.

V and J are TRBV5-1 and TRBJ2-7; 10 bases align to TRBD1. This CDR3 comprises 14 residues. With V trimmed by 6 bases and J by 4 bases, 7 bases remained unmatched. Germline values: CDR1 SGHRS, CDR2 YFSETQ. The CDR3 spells CASNPGQGSYEQYF. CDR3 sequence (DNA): TGCGCCAGCAATCCGGGACAGGGGTCGTACGAGCAGTACTTC.

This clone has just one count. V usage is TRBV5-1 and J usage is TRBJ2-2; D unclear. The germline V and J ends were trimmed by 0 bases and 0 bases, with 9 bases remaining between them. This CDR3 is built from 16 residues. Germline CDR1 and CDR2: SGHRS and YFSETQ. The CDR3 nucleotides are TGCGCCAGCAGCTTGGAGGTCGGTTCGAACACCGGGGAGCTGTTTTTT. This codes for CASSLEVGSNTGELFF. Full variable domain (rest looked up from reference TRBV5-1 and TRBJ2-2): KAGVTQTPRYLIKTRGQQVTLSCSPISGHRSVSWYQQTPGQGLQFLFEYFSETQRNKGNFPGRFSGRQFSNSRSEMNVSTLELGDSALYLCASSLEVGSNTGELFFGEGSRLTVL.